The entry below gives a single T cell receptor (beta chain) sequence along with its context. Its antigen is unknown. The data belong to a study of T cell repertoires in cytomegalovirus infection. Turning to the study itself: Evidence of both CMV infection and a matching HLA type came from public TCR beta signatures.

Study-level findings and limits: It was HLA-C-restricted CMV-specific TCR beta clonotypes that dominated the response ex vivo.

This CDR3 comprises 13 residues. V shed 6 bases and J 6 bases; nucleotides not matched to a gene: 6. Germline V gives CDR1 SGHAT, CDR2 FQNNGV. A single record per CDR3 protein comes from TCRdb applying MiXCR to the reads. The profile shows 200,000 to 250,000 distinct CDR3 sequences, 30% to 45% of them singletons. The chain uses TRBV11-2 and TRBJ1-1; 8 nucleotides match TRBD1. This TCR derives from a human donor in good health (CMV status not recorded). Some clones in this sample may be carry-over from other donors' samples. The sequenced sample was CD8+ T cells from cultured PBMCs, obtained from culture after CMV antigen stimulation. The CDR3 is CASSFDRGAEAFF. The DNA for the CDR3 is TGTGCCAGCAGTTTCGACAGGGGAGCTGAAGCTTTCTTT.